A single sample is the source of the 27 T cell receptor beta chains below, sequenced in a study of response to subunit inactivated influenza vaccine. TCRdb re-derived calls from the RT-PCR reads in MiXCR, one entry per CDR3 protein. The sample lists around 650,000 distinct CDR3 sequences; around a sixth were seen once. This material consisted of PBMCs from blood, taken approximately 13 days after vaccination. Every receptor here comes from a man aged 45-60 years who received an inactivated influenza vaccine.

This sequence joins TRBV6-2 or TRBV6-3 and TRBJ2-3; TRBD1 aligns across 12 bases. The CDR3 totals 17 residues. J lost 5 bases, V lost 2 bases, and 8 bases had no gene match. CDR1 and CDR2 (germline): MNHEY, SVGEGT. This CDR3 is CASSYPLGQGARDTQYF. CDR3 nucleotide sequence: TGTGCCAGCAGTTACCCCTTGGGACAGGGGGCGCGAGATACGCAGTATTTT.

This clonotype was counted a few times. The rearrangement joins TRBV3-1 to TRBJ1-1; the D gene is possibly TRBD1 (5 bases). Trimming cost V 1 base and J 10 bases, with 10 bases left between them. CDR1 and CDR2 from the germline V gene are LGHDT and YNNKEL (reference sequence). The CDR3 is 12 residues long. The CDR3 DNA reads as TGTGCCAGCAGCCAAGCAAGGGGCACAGCTTTCTTT. Its translation: CASSQARGTAFF.

The chain's CDR3 is CSVRQGEKLFF. The CDR3 DNA reads TGCAGCGTTAGGCAGGGTGAAAAACTGTTTTTT. V usage is TRBV29-1 and J usage is TRBJ1-4; tentatively, D is TRBD1 (5 bases). In germline, CDR1 is SQVTM, CDR2 ANQGSEA. The V end was cut by 5 bases, the J end by 7 bases, with 8 bases between. This CDR3 region has 11 residues.

The V gene is TRBV7-9, the J gene TRBJ1-1; 7 bases map to TRBD1. Germline V gene data show CDR1 as SEHNR and CDR2 as FQNEAQ (reference sequence). This CDR3 contains 14 residues. V was pared by 5 bases and J by 1 base, with 4 bases of the junction left unmatched. CDR3 protein: CASSQQGPNTEAFF. CDR3 bases: TGTGCCAGCAGCCAACAGGGGCCGAACACTGAAGCTTTCTTT.

V gene TRBV5-5 combines with J gene TRBJ2-1; TRBD2 agrees at 13 bases. V shed 1 base and J 10 bases; nucleotides not matched to a gene: 8. Per germline, CDR1 SGHKS and CDR2 YYEKEE (reference sequence). CDR3 length equals 16 residues. The CDR3 DNA is TGTGCCAGCAGCTTGATGACTAGCGGGAGGTCGGGGGAGCAGTTCTTC. Its translation is CASSLMTSGRSGEQFF.

The rearrangement joins TRBV10-3 to TRBJ2-7; 12 bases line up with TRBD2. The junction had 8 bases not matched to a gene; V was cut back by 5 bases and J by 6 bases. The CDR3 extends over 15 amino acids. Germline CDR1 ENHRY, CDR2 SYGVKD. The chain's CDR3 is CAISRGLAGVGEQYF. The CDR3 DNA reads as TGTGCCATCAGTAGGGGACTAGCGGGCGTGGGCGAGCAGTACTTC.

This clonotype was picked up a small number of times. V gene TRBV7-9 combines with J gene TRBJ2-1; D may be TRBD2 (5 bases). Trimming took off 5 bases at V and 9 bases at J, with 14 bases between the two ends. The CDR3 runs 13 residues. The V gene's germline CDR1 is SEHNR and CDR2 FQNEAQ (reference sequence). The DNA for the CDR3 is TGTGCCAGCAGCCCTCCTAGCATTATTGAGCAGTTCTTC. Amino acid sequence: CASSPPSIIEQFF.

A few counts support this clonotype. CDR3: CASSQVFRGIQETQYF. CDR3 sequence (DNA): TGTGCCAGCAGCCAAGTATTCCGGGGGATCCAAGAGACCCAGTACTTC. This rearrangement joins TRBV14 to TRBJ2-5; D possibly corresponds to TRBD2 (6 bases). Deletions cut 1 base from V and 1 base from J, with 13 bases between. This CDR3 comprises 16 residues. The germline V gene has CDR1 SGHDN and CDR2 FVKESK.

This clonotype was seen a few times. V gene TRBV12-3 or TRBV12-4 combines with J gene TRBJ2-1, with 10 bases identical to TRBD1. The CDR3 sequence is 14 residues long. V trimming: 7 bases; J trimming: 7 bases; junction bases outside the gene matches: 7. CDR3 residues: CASKPGQGFNEQFF. In DNA, the CDR3 is TGTGCCAGCAAACCGGGACAGGGGTTTAATGAGCAGTTCTTC.

This chain joins TRBV20-1 and TRBJ2-5; the match to TRBD2 covers 8 bases. Unmatched junction bases numbered 6, after V lost 7 bases and J lost 5 bases. Germline-derived CDR1 and CDR2 are DFQATT and SNEGSKA (reference sequence). This CDR3 region has 12 residues. The CDR3 spells CSVGRGRETQYF. The CDR3 DNA is TGCAGTGTCGGGAGGGGCAGGGAGACCCAGTACTTC.

V usage is TRBV6-2 or TRBV6-3 and J usage is TRBJ2-1, with D uncertain. CDR3 length equals 14 residues. The V and J ends lost 0 bases and 4 bases respectively, with 7 bases between them. Germline V gene data show CDR1 as MNHEY and CDR2 as SVGEGT. DNA of the CDR3: TGTGCCAGCAGTTACTCTCCGGTATACAATGAGCAGTTCTTC. Protein product: CASSYSPVYNEQFF.

The J gene is TRBJ1-1, the V gene TRBV10-3, with TRBD1 matching 7 bases. V lost 6 bases and J lost 4; bases outside the gene matches: 11. Germline V gene data show CDR1 as ENHRY and CDR2 as SYGVKD. The CDR3 is 15 residues long. DNA for the CDR3: TGTGCCATCAGGGACCGGCAGGGGGTGTTCACTGAAGCTTTCTTT. Its protein product is CAIRDRQGVFTEAFF.

The CDR3, as DNA: TGCGCCAGCAGCCCGAGCCCTGGGACAGGGGCGCGTCAACTGTTTTTT. This codes for CASSPSPGTGARQLFF. The chain couples TRBV4-1 to TRBJ1-4, with 10 bases that match TRBD1. V trimming: 4 bases; J trimming: 12 bases; junction bases outside the gene matches: 14. Per germline, CDR1 MGHRA and CDR2 YSYEKL. The CDR3 is 16 residues long.

This clonotype was seen a handful of times. V gene TRBV6-2 or TRBV6-3 combines with J gene TRBJ2-4, with 7 bases fitting TRBD1. In germline, CDR1 is MNHEY, CDR2 SVGEGT. V gave up 4 bases and J gave up 0 bases; unmatched junction bases: 9. The CDR3 covers 17 residues. The DNA for the CDR3 is TGTGCCAGCAGTTCCCAACGACAGGGCAGAGCCAAAAACATTCAGTACTTC. Translating it yields CASSSQRQGRAKNIQYF.

J is TRBJ2-5 and V is TRBV4-1; D is undetermined. V was trimmed by 0 bases and J by 0 bases, leaving 20 bases between them. The germline CDR1 and CDR2 sequences are MGHRA and YSYEKL. There are 19 residues in the CDR3. The CDR3 reads CASSQELHLGRPYQETQYF. CDR3 nucleotides: TGCGCCAGCAGCCAAGAGTTACATCTGGGCAGGCCCTACCAAGAGACCCAGTACTTC.

This clonotype was detected only a few times. V gene TRBV5-1 combines with J gene TRBJ2-5; 7 nucleotides match TRBD2. This CDR3 has 15 residues. Germline CDR1 SGHRS, CDR2 YFSETQ. V trimming: 7 bases; J trimming: 2 bases; junction bases outside the gene matches: 11. CDR3 protein: CASREGAGEQETQYF. The CDR3 nucleotides are TGCGCCAGCCGCGAAGGGGCGGGGGAGCAAGAGACCCAGTACTTC.

The chain uses TRBV25-1 and TRBJ2-7; 7 bases are a match to TRBD1. Germline V lookup: CDR1 MGHDK, CDR2 SYGVNS. The length of the CDR3 is 14 residues. The J segment lost 3 bases and the V segment lost 7 bases, leaving 9 bases of the junction unmatched. In nucleotides, the CDR3 is TGTGCCAGCATCGCCGGGACAGAAAACTACGAGCAGTACTTC. As protein: CASIAGTENYEQYF.

The rearrangement links TRBV11-2 to TRBJ2-3; D gene uncertain. The V gene's germline CDR1 is SGHAT and CDR2 FQNNGV. The CDR3 contains 14 residues. V was clipped by 1 base and J by 2 bases, with 7 bases between them. CDR3 nucleotide sequence: TGTGCCAGCAGCTTAGGTGACCACACAGATACGCAGTATTTT. Protein product: CASSLGDHTDTQYF.

The chain couples TRBV4-2 to TRBJ2-1, with 9 positions matching TRBD2. Trimming at V came to 4 bases and at J to 3 bases, leaving 4 bases not matched to a gene. The length of the CDR3 is 15 residues. Germline CDR1 and CDR2: LGHNA and YNFKEQ. In nucleotides, the CDR3 is TGTGCCAGCAGCCTTAGCGGGAGTTTCTACAATGAGCAGTTCTTC. This sequence encodes CASSLSGSFYNEQFF.

This clonotype has ten or more counts. The chain has TRBV10-3 and TRBJ2-4, with 7 positions matching TRBD1. Germline V gene lookup returns CDR1 ENHRY and CDR2 SYGVKD. The CDR3 length is 12 residues. The V gene end was trimmed by 2 bases and the J gene end by 10 bases; junction bases not matched to a gene: 2. CDR3 coding DNA: TGTGCCATCAGTGAGGGGACAGTTATTCAGTACTTC. It translates to CAISEGTVIQYF.

The chain's CDR3 is CASSAFWADSPYEQYF. CDR3 nucleotide sequence: TGTGCCAGCAGTGCCTTCTGGGCGGACAGTCCCTACGAGCAGTACTTC. V usage is TRBV27 and J usage is TRBJ2-7, with D possibly being TRBD1 (6 bases). The CDR3 covers 16 residues. Germline CDR1 is MNHEY and CDR2 is SMNVEV (reference sequence). Trimming took 5 bases from V and 2 from J, leaving 19 bases between them.

This clonotype showed up just a few times. J is TRBJ2-3 and V is TRBV11-2; a possible D gene is TRBD2 (6 bases). The germline V gene has CDR1 SGHAT and CDR2 FQNNGV. The CDR3 runs 15 residues. V shed 5 bases and J shed 5 bases, with 17 bases lying between them. CDR3 sequence: CASSHIPGEVDTQYF. CDR3 coding DNA: TGTGCCAGCAGCCATATACCGGGGGAGGTAGATACGCAGTATTTT.

V usage is TRBV3-1 and J usage is TRBJ2-4; unclear D gene. The V gene's germline CDR1 is LGHDT and CDR2 YNNKEL (reference sequence). The CDR3 is 14 residues long. Between the trimmed V and J ends, which lost 5 bases and 4 bases, there was a span of 12 bases. CDR3 in amino acids: CASSSTAVKNIQYF. In DNA, the CDR3 is TGTGCCAGCAGCTCGACGGCAGTGAAAAACATTCAGTACTTC.

A few counts support this clonotype. V gene TRBV10-1 combines with J gene TRBJ2-3, with D perhaps matching TRBD2 (5 bases). CDR1 and CDR2 (germline): WNHNN, SYGVQD (reference sequence). The CDR3 runs to 15 residues. V was pared by 4 bases and J by 1 base, with 12 bases between. CDR3 in DNA: TGCGCCAGCAGTGGGGAGACGCAACGCACAGATACGCAGTATTTT. This translates into CASSGETQRTDTQYF.

This chain connects TRBV5-6 to TRBJ2-1; no firm D call. The germline CDR1 and CDR2 sequences are SGHDT and YYEEEE. The V and J ends lost 4 bases and 9 bases respectively, with 11 bases between them. The CDR3 covers 12 residues. The CDR3 nucleotides read TGTGCCAGCAGCCAGGCCTCGGGTGAGCAGTTCTTC. Translated, it gives CASSQASGEQFF.

The V and J genes are TRBV15 and TRBJ1-1; D is ambiguous. The V end lost 3 bases, the J end lost 8 bases, and 10 bases lay between the germline ends. Germline V gene sequence: CDR1 LNHNV, CDR2 YYDKDF (reference sequence). The CDR3 spans 12 residues. DNA of the CDR3: TGTGCCACCAGCAGCGGGCTCCCCGAAGCTTTCTTT. This encodes CATSSGLPEAFF.

In this sample, this clonotype turned up a few times. This chain joins TRBV18 and TRBJ2-6, with 9 bases aligning to TRBD1. V lost 3 bases to trimming and J lost 3 bases; unmatched junction nucleotides: 9. The CDR3 covers 18 residues. The germline CDR1 and CDR2 sequences are KGHSH and LQKENI. The CDR3 here is CASSPVGQGPVGANVLTF. Here the CDR3 DNA reads TGTGCCAGCTCACCCGTGGGACAGGGACCTGTTGGGGCCAACGTCCTGACTTTC.